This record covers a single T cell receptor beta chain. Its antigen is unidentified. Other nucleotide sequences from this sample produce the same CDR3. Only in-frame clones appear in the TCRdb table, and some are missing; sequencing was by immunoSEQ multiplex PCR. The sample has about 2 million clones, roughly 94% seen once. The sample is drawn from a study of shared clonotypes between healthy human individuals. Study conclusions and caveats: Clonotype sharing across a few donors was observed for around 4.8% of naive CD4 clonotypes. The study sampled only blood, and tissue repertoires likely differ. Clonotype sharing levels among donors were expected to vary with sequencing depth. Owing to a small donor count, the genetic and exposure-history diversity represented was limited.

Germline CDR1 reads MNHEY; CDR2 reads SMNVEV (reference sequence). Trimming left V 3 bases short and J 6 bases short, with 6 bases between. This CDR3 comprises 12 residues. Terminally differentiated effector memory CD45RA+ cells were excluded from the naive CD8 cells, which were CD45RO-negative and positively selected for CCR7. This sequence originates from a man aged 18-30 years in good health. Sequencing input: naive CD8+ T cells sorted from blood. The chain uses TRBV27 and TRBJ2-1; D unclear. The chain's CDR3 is CASSFSGNEQFF. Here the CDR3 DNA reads TGTGCCAGCAGTTTCTCGGGCAATGAGCAGTTCTTC.